The 5 T cell receptor beta chains given below trace back to one sample, sequenced in a study of shared clonotypes between healthy human individuals. Repertoires were generated with immunoSEQ multiplex PCR, while TCRdb's copy carries only in-frame clones and drops some. The table has more than 550,000 clones, roughly two thirds seen once; the top ten hold under 2%. The material sequenced was memory CD4+ T cells sorted from blood. As for subset: CD45RA-negative fraction. These receptors came from a woman in her twenties or thirties in good health.

V is TRBV28 and J is TRBJ1-4, with TRBD1 identical over 10 bases. From germline, CDR1 is MDHEN and CDR2 SYDVKM. V lost 4 bases and J lost 5; bases outside the gene matches: 4. This CDR3 spans 15 amino acids. CDR3: CASSSSGQGNEKLFF. The CDR3 DNA sequence: TGTGCCAGCAGTTCGTCGGGACAGGGGAATGAAAAACTGTTTTTT. Filled out from reference TRBV28 and TRBJ1-4, the complete variable domain reads DVKVTQSSRYLVKRTGEKVFLECVQDMDHENMFWYRQDPGLGLRLIYFSYDVKMKEKGDIPEGYSVSREKKERFSLILESASTNQTSMYLCASSSSGQGNEKLFFGSGTQLSVL.

The V call is TRBV29-1, the J call TRBJ2-1, with no clear D. The germline CDR1 and CDR2 sequences are SQVTM and ANQGSEA. This CDR3 region has 13 residues. With 5 bases removed from V and 2 bases from J, the gap between germline ends came to 10 bases. The CDR3 reads CSVSSRTYNEQFF. The CDR3 nucleotides read TGCAGCGTTTCTTCCAGGACCTACAATGAGCAGTTCTTC.

The chain has TRBV27 and TRBJ2-2; 12 bases are a match to TRBD2. The CDR3 spans 18 residues. Germline-derived CDR1 and CDR2 are MNHEY and SMNVEV (reference sequence). V shed 6 bases and J 7 bases; nucleotides not matched to a gene: 15. The CDR3 DNA sequence: TGTGCCAGCAGCTCTCCCTTTGGACTAGCGGGATTTAACGGGGAGCTGTTTTTT. Encoded protein: CASSSPFGLAGFNGELFF.

The V call is TRBV28, the J call TRBJ1-1, with D perhaps matching TRBD1 (5 bases). The germline V and J ends were trimmed by 6 bases and 3 bases, with 11 bases remaining between them. This CDR3 region has 13 residues. Germline CDR1 reads MDHEN; CDR2 reads SYDVKM. CDR3 nucleotides: TGTGCCAGCAGCGGACGGGGGTACACTGAAGCTTTCTTT. Amino acid sequence: CASSGRGYTEAFF.

The rearrangement joins TRBV10-1 to TRBJ2-7; 10 bases agree with TRBD2. The CDR3 has 15 amino acids. Germline CDR1 reads WNHNN; CDR2 reads SYGVQD (reference sequence). The J segment lost 7 bases and the V segment lost 9 bases, leaving 15 bases of the junction unmatched. Written as DNA, the CDR3 is TGCGCCAGAATCCGGATTAGCGGGAGGACTGAAGAGCAGTACTTC. Protein: CARIRISGRTEEQYF.